Listed below are T cell receptor beta chains from one sample, sequenced in a study of T cell responses to AZD1222 COVID-19 vaccine. Clones were sequenced by immunoSEQ multiplex PCR, and TCRdb holds only the in-frame ones, with some missing. The repertoire consists of 100,000 to 150,000 clones, with roughly 89% occurring once and the leading ten covering about 6%. Source: peripheral blood, taken on day 0 of AZD1222 vaccination. The source of these receptors is an adult in good health. Each CDR3 is given with its conserved first and last residue. Fields, in order: D gene, V gene, J gene, clone size, CDR3 protein, CDR3 DNA. The D gene is left open where the match is weak. Expanded clones get a size class; other rows say once, few or many, or leave the size out.

-,TRBV7-9,TRBJ1-2,-,CASSLAGRIYGYTF,TGTGCCAGCAGCTTAGCCGGGAGAATCTATGGCTACACCTTC
TRBD2,TRBV7-2,TRBJ2-3,once,CASSLVRTSGGAIDTQYF,TGTGCCAGCAGCTTAGTCCGGACTAGCGGGGGGGCTATAGATACGCAGTATTTT
-,TRBV5-4,TRBJ1-2,-,CASSLAGRIYGYTF,TGTGCCAGCAGCTTGGCGGGACGGATCTATGGCTACACCTTC
TRBD1,TRBV10-3,TRBJ1-2,-,CAIQPPTGNGYTF,TGTGCCATACAACCACCGACAGGGAACGGCTACACCTTC
-,TRBV5-1,TRBJ1-2,-,CASSLGLGGAYGYTF,TGCGCCAGCAGCTTGGGGCTCGGAGGAGCCTATGGCTACACCTTC
-,TRBV6-1,TRBJ1-1,-,CASSESMALNTEAFF,TGTGCCAGCAGTGAATCCATGGCGTTGAACACTGAAGCTTTCTTT
-,TRBV5-4,TRBJ1-1,-,CASSLGLGEAFF,TGTGCCAGCAGCTTGGGTCTGGGTGAAGCTTTCTTT
-,TRBV5-4,TRBJ2-1,-,CASSLDLQGYNEQFF,TGTGCCAGCAGCTTAGATCTACAGGGCTACAATGAGCAGTTCTTC
-,TRBV5-1,TRBJ2-3,-,CASRLAAPASTDTQYF,TGCGCCAGCCGATTGGCCGCGCCCGCTAGTACAGATACGCAGTATTTT
-,TRBV7-9,TRBJ1-1,-,CASRQKVNTEAFF,TGTGCCAGCAGACAAAAGGTAAACACTGAAGCTTTCTTT
TRBD2,TRBV4-2,TRBJ2-1,-,CASSQPSGGAYNEQFF,TGTGCCAGCAGCCAACCTAGCGGGGGGGCCTACAATGAGCAGTTCTTC
TRBD1,TRBV6-5,TRBJ1-6,-,CASRRDSSYNSPLHF,TGTGCCAGCAGGAGGGACAGCTCCTATAATTCACCCCTCCACTTT
-,TRBV7-8,TRBJ1-1,once,CASGSPRTEAFF,TGTGCCAGCGGGTCTCCTCGGACTGAAGCTTTCTTT
TRBD2,TRBV6-5,TRBJ2-7,-,CASSYRAGRVGEQYF,TGTGCCAGCAGTTACCGGGCAGGGAGGGTCGGCGAGCAGTACTTC
TRBD1,TRBV4-3,TRBJ1-1,-,CASSQVGQGNTEAFF,TGCGCCAGCAGCCAAGTTGGACAGGGGAACACTGAAGCTTTCTTT
-,TRBV27,TRBJ2-5,-,CASGGRETQYF,TGTGCCTCTGGGGGAAGAGAGACCCAGTACTTC
-,TRBV19,TRBJ2-1,-,CASSVSGDYNEQFF,TGTGCCAGTAGTGTCTCGGGGGACTACAATGAGCAGTTCTTC
TRBD2,TRBV5-1,TRBJ2-2,-,CASSWSLAGGRGAGELFF,TGCGCCAGCAGCTGGTCACTAGCGGGGGGCCGAGGCGCCGGGGAGCTGTTTTTT
-,TRBV29-1,TRBJ2-7,-,CSVEDTGLEQYF,TGCAGCGTTGAAGATACCGGACTCGAGCAGTACTTC
TRBD2,TRBV11-2,TRBJ2-2,-,CASSRTSGGAGELFF,TGTGCCAGCAGCCGAACTAGCGGGGGGGCCGGGGAGCTGTTTTTT
-,TRBV7-9,TRBJ1-3,-,CASSEPGLSFTGGNTIYF,TGTGCCAGCAGCGAGCCGGGACTCTCCTTTACGGGAGGAAACACCATATATTTT
-,TRBV3-1/TRBV3-2,TRBJ2-7,-,CASSQGAGGKYF,TGTGCCAGCAGCCAAGGGGCCGGGGGAAAGTACTTC